This T cell receptor beta chain was documented in a study of OX40 agonist ivuxolimab in advanced cancers. Profiling relied on immunoSEQ multiplex PCR, and the TCRdb table lists in-frame clones only, not all of them. The data contain some 100,000 clones, around nine tenths of them singletons. This clone was observed a single time. CDR1 SGHTA and CDR2 FQGTGA come from the germline V gene. The ends were cut back, 5 bases at V and 0 bases at J, with 14 bases in the middle. This CDR3 has 17 residues. This TCR came from an adult with an advanced solid tumor such as melanoma, head and neck, liver or kidney cancer. The source material was CD4+ or CD8+ T cells sorted from blood, sampled in a trial of the OX40 agonist ivuxolimab. The chain recombines TRBV7-3 with TRBJ2-6; perhaps TRBD1 as D (5 bases). The CDR3 is CASSPQGSGSGANVLTF. The CDR3 region has the DNA TGTGCCAGCAGCCCGCAGGGTTCAGGCTCTGGGGCCAACGTCCTGACTTTC.